The rows below give T cell receptor beta chains drawn from one sample of a study of OX40 agonist ivuxolimab in advanced cancers. Data came from immunoSEQ multiplex PCR; TCRdb stores just in-frame clones and leaves some out. The table includes about 79,000 clones, 80% to 95% detected once. Specimen: CD4+ or CD8+ T cells sorted from blood, collected in a trial of the OX40 agonist ivuxolimab. All receptors derive from an adult with an advanced solid tumor such as melanoma, head and neck, liver or kidney cancer. The CDR3 runs from the conserved cysteine through the conserved F or W. Each record gives: J gene, V gene, D gene, clone size, CDR3 DNA, CDR3 protein. A D gene is named only where the DNA matches it firmly. Not all rows give a size; the values are once, few, many and, for expanded clones, a class.

>TRBJ1-1|TRBV5-8|TRBD1|NA
TGTGCCAGCAGCGGAGGGACAGTTTTGAGCACTGAAGCTTTCTTT
CASSGGTVLSTEAFF
>TRBJ2-3|TRBV9|NA|NA
TGTGCCAGCAGCGGAACAGGGACTAGCACAGATACGCAGTATTTT
CASSGTGTSTDTQYF
>TRBJ2-5|TRBV6-6|TRBD2|NA
TGTGCCAGCAGTTATAGCGGGAGTGTCGAGACCCAGTACTTC
CASSYSGSVETQYF
>TRBJ2-4|TRBV28|NA|NA
TGTGCCAGCAATCGGGACGGAGTTTTAAACATTCAGTACTTC
CASNRDGVLNIQYF
>TRBJ2-2|TRBV7-3|NA|NA
TGTGCCAGCAGCTCGGGACGAAACACCGGGGAGCTGTTTTTT
CASSSGRNTGELFF
>TRBJ2-5|TRBV2|NA|once
TGTGCCAGCACTGTGCAGGGTTTTAAAGAAGAGACCCAGTACTTC
CASTVQGFKEETQYF
>TRBJ2-2|TRBV7-9|TRBD1|NA
TGTGCCATCCCCCCGGGACAGGGTTTTCTTTCCGGGGAGCTGTTTTTT
CAIPPGQGFLSGELFF
>TRBJ2-1|TRBV7-7|NA|NA
TGTGCTAGCAGCTTTGGGGGCCTGGATGAGCAGTTCTTC
CASSFGGLDEQFF
>TRBJ2-7|TRBV11-2|TRBD2|NA
TGTGCCAGCAGCTTGGGACTAGCGGGAGTTGAGCAGTACTTC
CASSLGLAGVEQYF
>TRBJ1-1|TRBV7-2|NA|once
TGTGCCAGCAGCTTACCGTTCAGTCTCGGGGCTGAAGCTTTCTTT
CASSLPFSLGAEAFF
>TRBJ2-5|TRBV5-8|NA|NA
TGTGCCAGCAGCTTGGTAGGGGTCGAGACCCAGTACTTC
CASSLVGVETQYF
>TRBJ2-2|TRBV4-2|TRBD2|once
TGTGCCAGCAGCCAAATCGGGGGGAAGAACACCGGGGAGCTGTTTTTT
CASSQIGGKNTGELFF
>TRBJ2-3|TRBV7-3|NA|NA
TGTGCCAGCAGCTCGGGGGCGCGATTGGCAGATACGCAGTATTTT
CASSSGARLADTQYF
>TRBJ2-1|TRBV5-5|TRBD2|NA
TGTGCCAGCACAAGAGCGGGGTCCTCCTACAATGAGCAGTTCTTC
CASTRAGSSYNEQFF
>TRBJ2-3|TRBV30|NA|few
TGTGCCTGGAGGGGAGGGGGAGATACGCAGTATTTT
CAWRGGGDTQYF
>TRBJ1-1|TRBV28|NA|NA
TGTGCCAGCAGCCGTGGGGACCTGAACACTGAAGCTTTCTTT
CASSRGDLNTEAFF
>TRBJ1-1|TRBV21-1|NA|NA
TGTGCCAGCTCCACCGGTCCAGGGAGAAACACTGAAGCTTTCTTT
CASSTGPGRNTEAFF
>TRBJ1-1|TRBV7-2|NA|NA
TGTGCCAGCAGTCCAGGGGCGTGGAACACTGAAGCTTTCTTT
CASSPGAWNTEAFF
>TRBJ2-7|TRBV11-3|NA|NA
TGTGCCAGCAGCGAGGATTTTGATGCGGTAGCGTCCTTC
CASSEDFDAVASF
>TRBJ2-7|TRBV27|NA|NA
TGTGCCAGCAAGGGGCTTTCCCTGGCCGGTTACGAGCAGTACTTC
CASKGLSLAGYEQYF
>TRBJ2-2|TRBV7-9|NA|NA
TGTGCCAGCAGCTTAGTAACTGGAAACACCGGGGAGCTGTTTTTT
CASSLVTGNTGELFF
>TRBJ1-1|TRBV7-3|NA|NA
TGTGCCAGCAGCTTACGGGGTGAGGTGACCGCGTGGGAGACTGAAGCTTTCTTT
CASSLRGEVTAWETEAFF